The 7 T cell receptor beta chains below were found in one sample sequenced in a study of human T cells and chemical hapten exposure. TCRdb re-called the RACE reads with MiXCR, one entry per CDR3 protein. The table includes 79,000 or so distinct CDR3 sequences, 25% to 40% detected once. The time point is: patch test 1, 2 weeks after DPC sensitization. The treatment was: therapeutic diphenylcyclopropenone sensitization with weekly scalp DPC. Sequencing was performed on whole blood, taken in connection with sensitization to the hapten diphenylcyclopropenone (DPC). The receptors originated from a man in his forties with alopecia areata. Some clones in this sample may be carry-over from other donors' samples.

This sequence joins TRBV20-1 and TRBJ2-5; tentative D call: TRBD2 (5 bases). The CDR3 loop spans 12 amino acids. Germline V lookup: CDR1 DFQATT, CDR2 SNEGSKA (reference sequence). The V gene lost 5 bases and the J gene lost 3 bases, with 10 bases spanning the gap. CDR3 sequence reads: CSASTGEETQYF. In DNA form, the CDR3 reads TGCAGTGCTTCTACCGGGGAAGAGACCCAGTACTTC.

V is TRBV5-1 and J is TRBJ2-3; TRBD2 aligns across 7 bases. V shed 4 bases and J 2 bases; nucleotides not matched to a gene: 7. This CDR3 region has 15 residues. Germline values: CDR1 SGHRS, CDR2 YFSETQ. In DNA, the CDR3 is TGCGCCAGCAGCAGGCCTAGCGGCCCCACAGATACGCAGTATTTT. Encoded protein: CASSRPSGPTDTQYF. Drawing the rest from reference TRBV5-1 and TRBJ2-3, the complete variable domain is KAGVTQTPRYLIKTRGQQVTLSCSPISGHRSVSWYQQTPGQGLQFLFEYFSETQRNKGNFPGRFSGRQFSNSRSEMNVSTLELGDSALYLCASSRPSGPTDTQYFGPGTRLTVL.

The rearrangement uses TRBV12-3 or TRBV12-4 and TRBJ1-1; D unclear. The V gene lost 7 bases and the J gene lost 2 bases, with 14 bases spanning the gap. CDR3 length: 14 amino acids. The CDR3 spells CASTPSRTNTEAFF. CDR3 DNA: TGTGCCAGCACCCCTTCCCGTACCAACACTGAAGCTTTCTTT.

With respect to this clonotype: Mismatch with germline at one junction end may stem from a read error. V gene TRBV7-9 combines with J gene TRBJ1-3; no firm D call. The germline V gene has CDR1 SEHNR and CDR2 FQNEAQ (reference sequence). The CDR3 consists of 12 residues. The CDR3 is CASSSLENTVYF. In nucleotides, the CDR3 is TGTGCCAGCAGCTCACTAGAAAACACCGTATATTTT.

The V and J genes are TRBV27 and TRBJ2-5, with D unclear. CDR1 MNHEY and CDR2 SMNVEV come from the germline V gene (reference sequence). The germline V and J ends were trimmed by 3 bases and 1 base, with 9 bases remaining between them. The CDR3 sequence is 14 residues long. CDR3 nucleotides: TGTGCCAGCAGTTTCCGGGCTTCCCAAGAGACCCAGTACTTC. Translation: CASSFRASQETQYF.

V is TRBV7-9 and J is TRBJ2-3; D uncertain. Trimming pared 7 bases from V and 6 bases from J, leaving 20 bases between. CDR1 SEHNR and CDR2 FQNEAQ come from the germline V gene (reference sequence). CDR3 length equals 15 residues. The CDR3 sequence is CASTPSSVSPDTQYF. The DNA of the CDR3 is TGTGCCAGCACCCCGAGCAGCGTCTCCCCCGATACGCAGTATTTT.

The table lists this clonotype with a few counts. This chain joins TRBV28 and TRBJ1-5; weak D call: TRBD1 (5 bases). The CDR3 totals 13 residues. The germline V and J ends were trimmed by 5 bases and 5 bases, with 10 bases remaining between them. Germline V gene sequence: CDR1 MDHEN, CDR2 SYDVKM. The CDR3 spells CASSEARDQPQHF. For the CDR3, the DNA is TGTGCCAGCAGTGAAGCCAGGGATCAGCCCCAGCATTTT.